The 14 T cell receptor beta chains below come from one sample, sequenced in a study of T cells in narcolepsy. Generated by immunoSEQ multiplex PCR, the TCRdb table keeps only in-frame clones and is missing some. The repertoire includes over 40,000 clones, around 88% of them detected once, and under 1.5% sits in the top ten. Sequenced input: CD45RA- memory CD4+ T cells from PBMCs. The source of these receptors is a human donor with narcolepsy.

This chain uses TRBV25-1 with TRBJ1-2; D possibly corresponds to TRBD1 (5 bases). The length of the CDR3 is 17 residues. The V end was cut by 1 base, the J end by 3 bases, with 18 bases between. From germline, CDR1 is MGHDK and CDR2 SYGVNS. The CDR3 DNA follows: TGTGCCAGCAGTGAATGGACGGCCGCAGGGCGTGACTATGGCTACACCTTC. Translation: CASSEWTAAGRDYGYTF.

This clone was counted once. The genes are TRBV7-3 and TRBJ2-5; TRBD1 agrees at 7 bases. The CDR3 loop spans 14 amino acids. The V and J ends lost 1 base and 7 bases, in that order; junction bases with no gene match: 6. The germline CDR1 and CDR2 sequences are SGHTA and FQGTGA. The CDR3 DNA sequence: TGTGCCAGCAGCTTAAGACAGGGTGAGGGGACCCAGTACTTC. Residues: CASSLRQGEGTQYF.

The chain carries TRBV6-1 and TRBJ2-7; D ambiguous. The germline CDR1 and CDR2 sequences are MNHNS and SASEGT. This CDR3 region has 11 residues. V gave up 5 bases and J gave up 7 bases, with 9 bases separating them. CDR3 coding DNA: TGTGCCAGCAGTACCTCCCAAGAGCAGTACTTC. This translates into CASSTSQEQYF.

This rearrangement joins TRBV5-1 to TRBJ1-1; D uncertain. Germline CDR1 is SGHRS and CDR2 is YFSETQ. Deletions cut 7 bases from V and 2 bases from J, with 15 bases between. The CDR3 extends over 14 amino acids. This CDR3 reads CASPPHRTNTEAFF. The CDR3 DNA is TGCGCCAGCCCCCCCCACCGCACCAACACTGAAGCTTTCTTT.

V gene TRBV6-1 combines with J gene TRBJ2-1, with 8 bases that match TRBD2. CDR1 and CDR2 from the germline V gene are MNHNS and SASEGT. This CDR3 region has 14 residues. Losses at the gene ends were 6 bases for V and 6 bases for J; bases not matched to a gene: 7. The CDR3 sequence is CASRVAGPLNEQFF. The CDR3 nucleotides are TGTGCCAGCAGGGTAGCGGGACCTCTCAATGAGCAGTTCTTC.

For this clone: Other nucleotide sequences in the sample specify the same CDR3. The chain is built from TRBV12-5 and TRBJ2-3; D tentatively fits TRBD1 or TRBD2 (5 bases each). This CDR3 has 19 residues. Germline values: CDR1 LGHNT, CDR2 FRNRAP. V lost 1 base and J 6 bases, leaving 26 bases between the germline ends. CDR3 nucleotide sequence: TGTGCTAGTGGTTTGGGAAGGGGTCGAGACCGAGGGTTCAGGGATACGCAGTATTTT. It encodes CASGLGRGRDRGFRDTQYF.

The chain has TRBV4-3 and TRBJ2-3, with 11 nucleotides matching TRBD2. This CDR3 contains 15 residues. V lost 4 bases and J lost 4; bases outside the gene matches: 4. CDR1 and CDR2 from the germline V gene are LGHNA and YSLEER. The CDR3: CASSRISGGADTQYF. CDR3 DNA: TGCGCCAGCAGCCGAATTAGCGGGGGGGCAGATACGCAGTATTTT.

The gene calls are TRBV5-4 and TRBJ2-5; the D gene is possibly TRBD2 (6 bases). Between the trimmed V and J ends, which lost 6 bases and 1 base, there was a span of 16 bases. The CDR3 extends over 15 amino acids. Germline V gene lookup returns CDR1 SGHNT and CDR2 YYREEE (reference sequence). CDR3 sequence (DNA): TGTGCCAGCACGCCTCATAAGACTAGCCAAGAGACCCAGTACTTC. Its protein is CASTPHKTSQETQYF.

The chain combines TRBV18 with TRBJ1-6; D not resolved. Trimming pared 2 bases from V and 15 bases from J, leaving 14 bases between. Germline V CDR1 and CDR2: KGHSH, LQKENI. CDR3 size: 13 residues. As DNA, the CDR3 is TGTGCCAGCTCACCAAGGAGGGATTTGAGCCTCCACTTT. Translated: CASSPRRDLSLHF.

V and J are TRBV2 and TRBJ2-3; D call uncertain. This CDR3 contains 15 residues. In germline, CDR1 is SNHLY, CDR2 FYNNEI. V lost 6 bases and J 0 bases, leaving 13 bases between the germline ends. The CDR3 reads CASSRDYTSTDTQYF. In DNA form, the CDR3 reads TGTGCCAGCAGCCGCGATTATACTAGCACAGATACGCAGTATTTT.

The chain couples TRBV29-1 to TRBJ1-1; 8 positions agree with TRBD1. The CDR3 covers 13 residues. CDR1 SQVTM and CDR2 ANQGSEA come from the germline V gene. J lost 3 bases, V lost 6 bases, and 6 bases had no gene match. In DNA, the CDR3 is TGCAGCGTCAGGGGGCCCCTGGACACTGAAGCTTTCTTT. This codes for CSVRGPLDTEAFF.

J is TRBJ1-2 and V is TRBV7-2, with D possibly matching TRBD1 (5 bases). This CDR3 comprises 14 residues. Germline CDR1 SGHTA, CDR2 FQGNSA. Trimming cost V 1 base and J 8 bases, with 14 bases left between them. Here the CDR3 reads CASSLEFRVGGYTF. Here the CDR3 DNA reads TGTGCCAGCAGCTTAGAGTTCAGGGTGGGGGGCTACACCTTC.

Only a few counts were recorded for this clone. The chain couples TRBV11-3 to TRBJ2-7; D may be TRBD2 (5 bases). This CDR3 has 14 amino acids. The V end lost 1 base, the J end lost 3 bases, and 10 bases lay between the germline ends. CDR1 is SGHNT, CDR2 YENEEA, per germline. CDR3 bases: TGTGCCAGCAGCTTAGGGCGGGCAGGCTACGAGCAGTACTTC. This translates into CASSLGRAGYEQYF.

The rearrangement joins TRBV6-6 to TRBJ1-4, with 8 bases fitting TRBD1. Germline-derived CDR1 and CDR2 are MNHNY and SVGAGI (reference sequence). The CDR3 runs 14 residues. The V gene end was trimmed by 5 bases and the J gene end by 5 bases; junction bases not matched to a gene: 4. For the CDR3, the DNA is TGTGCCAGCAGTAGACAGGGGAGGAATGAAAAACTGTTTTTT. It yields the protein CASSRQGRNEKLFF.